This T cell receptor (beta chain) originates from a study of metastatic and nonmetastatic thyroid tumors. Study-wide background: A comparison of repertoires was made across blood and tumor or nodule tissue from malignant and benign thyroid patients. Points from the study as a whole: Malignant thyroid tumors reportedly had TCR beta diversity that was significantly higher than in benign nodules, in blood and tumor.

A remark on this clone: What it binds is unknown.

Study processing details: The study's classifier, a distant-metastasis tool for papillary thyroid cancer, was built using CDR3 differences across clinicopathological groups. TCRdb re-called clones via MiXCR from the PCR reads. In this record, the V and J calls reflect TCRdb's handling and not the investigators' own analysis. The sample lists around 22,000 clones; less than 40% were seen once. This CDR3 comprises 15 residues. Germline V gene sequence: CDR1 SGHTA, CDR2 FQGTGA. The V segment lost 3 bases and the J segment 1 base; nucleotides outside the gene matches: 1. Patients were all untreated before their thyroid surgery.

Material: blood. This rearrangement joins TRBV7-3 to TRBJ2-3, with 10 bases identical to TRBD2. This clonotype was obtained from a male donor with papillary thyroid cancer or a benign thyroid nodule (not recorded which). Some clones in this sample may be carry-over from other donors' samples. The CDR3 loop reads CASSFGTSGTDTQYF. Written as DNA, the CDR3 is TGTGCCAGCAGCTTCGGGACTAGCGGCACAGATACGCAGTATTTT.